This T cell receptor (beta chain) was obtained from a study of blood T cell repertoires in COVID-19. The protocol was immunoSEQ multiplex PCR, while the TCRdb copy is restricted to in-frame clones and leaves out a portion. The sample includes about 220,000 clones, around 88% of them seen just once. Self-reported history from a screening survey and questionnaire set each donor's cohort. This CDR3 contains 14 residues. The ends lost 3 bases at V and 2 bases at J; junction bases unmatched: 3. The germline V gene has CDR1 MNHEY and CDR2 SMNVEV (reference sequence). This chain connects TRBV27 to TRBJ2-7; 8 nucleotides line up with TRBD1. The material sequenced was PBMCs or T cells enriched from blood (not recorded which). This TCR derives from a woman aged 50 to 60 with acute COVID-19. Here the CDR3 reads CASSFLQGAYEQYF. Here the CDR3 DNA reads TGTGCCAGCAGTTTCTTACAGGGGGCCTACGAGCAGTACTTC.